This is a list of T cell receptor beta chains from one sample in a study of blood T cells in healthy people across ages. TCRdb re-derived calls from the 5' RACE reads in MiXCR, one entry per CDR3 protein. The sample carries 1.8 million or so distinct CDR3 sequences, 35% to 50% recorded once. The sample consisted of blood. The receptors here all came from a human donor in good health. Both conserved end residues are part of each CDR3. The order of the fields is J gene, D gene, clone size, V gene, CDR3 DNA, CDR3 protein. D genes are given only for firm matches. The size field is filled for only some rows; it gives once, few, many or a size class.

J: TRBJ2-5; D: NA; size: few; V: TRBV3-1; DNA: TGTGCCAGCAGCCAAGATGTAAAGCCGGTGTGGGAGACCCAGTACTTC; CDR3: CASSQDVKPVWETQYF
J: TRBJ2-7; D: NA; size: NA; V: TRBV29-1; DNA: TGCAGCGTTGAAGAATCCCCTCGGAGGCAGCAGTACTTC; CDR3: CSVEESPRRQQYF
J: TRBJ1-5; D: NA; size: NA; V: TRBV6-5; DNA: TGTGCCAGCAGCGACAGGAGGGGCAATCAGCCCCAGCATTTT; CDR3: CASSDRRGNQPQHF
J: TRBJ2-5; D: NA; size: NA; V: TRBV20-1; DNA: TGCTGTGCTAGGCGGGGCGGGGGACAGGAGACCCAGTACTTC; CDR3: CCARRGGGQETQYF
J: TRBJ2-5; D: TRBD2; size: NA; V: TRBV7-6; DNA: TGTGCCAGCAGCTTAGCTTACAGCGGGGGCCCTAAAGAGACCCAGTACTTC; CDR3: CASSLAYSGGPKETQYF
J: TRBJ2-3; D: NA; size: NA; V: TRBV20-1; DNA: TGCAGTGCTAGCCGCCCCGATACGCAGTATTTT; CDR3: CSASRPDTQYF
J: TRBJ2-1; D: TRBD2; size: NA; V: TRBV20-1; DNA: TGCAGTGCTAGAGACCCCTCTAGCGGGGGGGAAGTGAATGAGCAGTTCTTC; CDR3: CSARDPSSGGEVNEQFF
J: TRBJ2-3; D: NA; size: few; V: TRBV6-2/TRBV6-3; DNA: TGTGCCAGCAGTTACGTTGGAGCGACCCCTAGCACAGATACGCAGTATTTT; CDR3: CASSYVGATPSTDTQYF
J: TRBJ1-2; D: NA; size: NA; V: TRBV12-5; DNA: TGTGCTAATGGGACAAGTCCGAACTATGGCTACACCTTC; CDR3: CANGTSPNYGYTF
J: TRBJ2-2; D: NA; size: NA; V: TRBV7-8; DNA: TGTGCCAGCAGCTTAGTTGGGTTGTTGGGCACCGGGGAGCTGTTTTTT; CDR3: CASSLVGLLGTGELFF
J: TRBJ2-5; D: TRBD2; size: NA; V: TRBV3-1; DNA: TGTGCCAGCAGCGCTAGCGGGGGGGCAGGAGAGACCCAGTACTTC; CDR3: CASSASGGAGETQYF
J: TRBJ2-7; D: NA; size: NA; V: TRBV2; DNA: TGTGCCAGCAGTGAGGGGGAGGACTACGAGCAGTACTTC; CDR3: CASSEGEDYEQYF
J: TRBJ2-7; D: TRBD2; size: NA; V: TRBV11-2; DNA: TGTGCCAGCAGCTTAGTTGTAGCGGGAGTCTACGAGCAGTACTTC; CDR3: CASSLVVAGVYEQYF
J: TRBJ2-1; D: TRBD2; size: once; V: TRBV3-1; DNA: TGTGCCAGCAGCCTATCTGGTCTTCGACTAGCGGGGGATTCTTACAATGAGCAGTTCTTC; CDR3: CASSLSGLRLAGDSYNEQFF
J: TRBJ2-5; D: TRBD1; size: NA; V: TRBV20-1; DNA: TGCAGTGCTGGTGACAGGGAACCACAAGAGACCCAGTACTTC; CDR3: CSAGDREPQETQYF
J: TRBJ1-2; D: TRBD1; size: many; V: TRBV5-1; DNA: TGCGCCAGCAGCTGGGGGGACAGGAGCGACTATGGCTACACCTTC; CDR3: CASSWGDRSDYGYTF
J: TRBJ2-6; D: NA; size: few; V: TRBV27; DNA: TGTGCCAGCAGTCCCAAGACAGTGGTTTATGTAGGGGCCAACGTCCTGACTTTC; CDR3: CASSPKTVVYVGANVLTF
J: TRBJ2-5; D: NA; size: NA; V: TRBV27; DNA: TGTGCCAGCACGGGACCGCCCAAGGAGACCCAGTACTTC; CDR3: CASTGPPKETQYF
J: TRBJ2-7; D: NA; size: NA; V: TRBV28; DNA: TGTGCCAGCAGTTTGTTACAGGATGGCGAGCAGTACTTC; CDR3: CASSLLQDGEQYF
J: TRBJ2-7; D: NA; size: NA; V: TRBV15; DNA: TGTGCCACCGGACTGCTGAGGGACGAGCAGTACTTC; CDR3: CATGLLRDEQYF
J: TRBJ2-1; D: TRBD2; size: NA; V: TRBV9; DNA: TGTGCCAGCAGCGTAGGTTCTAGCGGGGACAATGAGCAGTTCTTC; CDR3: CASSVGSSGDNEQFF
J: TRBJ1-1; D: TRBD1; size: once; V: TRBV7-3; DNA: TGTGCCAGCAGCCCACAGACAGGGAGAACTGAAGCTTTCTTT; CDR3: CASSPQTGRTEAFF
J: TRBJ1-4; D: NA; size: NA; V: TRBV30; DNA: TGTGCCTGGAAGCCCGGACCCTCCGAAAAACTGTTTTTT; CDR3: CAWKPGPSEKLFF
J: TRBJ2-3; D: NA; size: NA; V: TRBV6-8; DNA: TGTGCCAGCACCCCGGTCGGACCAAAGACAGATACGCAGTATTTT; CDR3: CASTPVGPKTDTQYF
J: TRBJ2-7; D: TRBD2; size: NA; V: TRBV20-1; DNA: TGCAGTGCTAGGACACTAGCGGGGTGGTATGGCTCCTACGAGCAGTACTTC; CDR3: CSARTLAGWYGSYEQYF
J: TRBJ2-5; D: NA; size: many; V: TRBV7-2; DNA: TGTGCCAGCAGCCGGGACTCGACCCAGTACTTC; CDR3: CASSRDSTQYF
J: TRBJ1-5; D: TRBD1; size: NA; V: TRBV7-2; DNA: TGTGCCAGCAGCTTAGGGGATTGGGGCAGGGGGCGAGGACGGGATCAGCCCCAGCATTTT; CDR3: CASSLGDWGRGRGRDQPQHF
J: TRBJ2-3; D: NA; size: NA; V: TRBV6-5; DNA: TGTGCCAGCAGTTTAGCCGAGGGTACGCAGTATTTT; CDR3: CASSLAEGTQYF
J: TRBJ2-7; D: NA; size: many; V: TRBV5-6; DNA: TGTGCCAGCAGTTACGGGGAGTCCTACGAGCAGTACTTC; CDR3: CASSYGESYEQYF
J: TRBJ1-2; D: NA; size: NA; V: TRBV6-2/TRBV6-3; DNA: TGTGCCAGCAGTTACGGTTTTGGACGCTATGGCTACACCTTC; CDR3: CASSYGFGRYGYTF
J: TRBJ2-5; D: TRBD2; size: NA; V: TRBV20-1; DNA: TGCAGTGCTAGAGATCGCCAGCGGGGGGACAATGAGCAGTACTTC; CDR3: CSARDRQRGDNEQYF
J: TRBJ1-1; D: NA; size: NA; V: TRBV5-5; DNA: TGTGCCAGCAGCTTGATCTGGGTTCAGAACACTGAAGCTTTCTTT; CDR3: CASSLIWVQNTEAFF
J: TRBJ1-1; D: NA; size: few; V: TRBV6-2/TRBV6-3; DNA: TGTGCCAGCAGTTACGATTCGGGGGTGGCTTTCTTT; CDR3: CASSYDSGVAFF
J: TRBJ2-3; D: TRBD2; size: NA; V: TRBV9; DNA: TGTGCCAGCAGCGTAGGGATTGCGGGGGGGCCAACAGATACGCAGTATTTT; CDR3: CASSVGIAGGPTDTQYF
J: TRBJ1-5; D: NA; size: few; V: TRBV29-1; DNA: TGCAGCGTTGGTCAGGGGTCGGGGAGCAATCAGCCCCAGCATTTT; CDR3: CSVGQGSGSNQPQHF
J: TRBJ2-7; D: NA; size: few; V: TRBV15; DNA: TGTGCCACCAGCAGAGTCTTGTCCTACGAGCAGTACTTC; CDR3: CATSRVLSYEQYF
J: TRBJ1-1; D: NA; size: NA; V: TRBV7-2; DNA: TGTGCCAGCAGCTTACAGGCAAGGGGGACTGAAGCTTTCTTT; CDR3: CASSLQARGTEAFF
J: TRBJ1-1; D: NA; size: NA; V: TRBV20-1; DNA: TGCAGTGCTGGGGGCGTAGGGGGGCCGTCCCGAGCTTTCTTT; CDR3: CSAGGVGGPSRAFF
J: TRBJ2-5; D: NA; size: NA; V: TRBV20-1; DNA: TGCAGTGCTACCAACAATTTCCAAGAGACCCAGTACTTC; CDR3: CSATNNFQETQYF
J: TRBJ2-7; D: NA; size: NA; V: TRBV7-9; DNA: TGTGCCAGCAAACCCTGGGATGATGGGGACATCTACGAGCAGTACTTC; CDR3: CASKPWDDGDIYEQYF
J: TRBJ2-7; D: TRBD1; size: few; V: TRBV9; DNA: TGTGCCAGCAGCGTAGTGCAGGGGGCGAATAAGACTTACGAGCAGTACTTC; CDR3: CASSVVQGANKTYEQYF
J: TRBJ2-7; D: NA; size: few; V: TRBV7-2; DNA: TGTGCCAGCAGCTTCGGGTTCCAGGGAGAGCAGTACTTC; CDR3: CASSFGFQGEQYF
J: TRBJ2-3; D: NA; size: NA; V: TRBV7-2; DNA: TGTGCCAGCAGCTCACCATGGGGGTCTACGCAGTATTTT; CDR3: CASSSPWGSTQYF
J: TRBJ2-7; D: NA; size: few; V: TRBV7-2; DNA: TGTGCCAGCAGCTTAAACAGCGTTATCTCCTACGAGCAGTACTTC; CDR3: CASSLNSVISYEQYF
J: TRBJ2-5; D: TRBD1; size: few; V: TRBV20-1; DNA: TGCAGTGCGGGGGGACAGGTGGAGACCCAGTACTTC; CDR3: CSAGGQVETQYF
J: TRBJ1-1; D: TRBD1; size: NA; V: TRBV12-3/TRBV12-4; DNA: TGTGCCAGCAGTATTCCCGGGACAGGGGCGGTGAGAGCTGAAGCTTTCTTT; CDR3: CASSIPGTGAVRAEAFF
J: TRBJ2-5; D: NA; size: NA; V: TRBV5-1; DNA: TGCGCCAGCAGCTCGGAGGGGGCCACGAAGACCCAGTACTTC; CDR3: CASSSEGATKTQYF
J: TRBJ1-2; D: NA; size: NA; V: TRBV5-6; DNA: TGTGCCAGCAGCTTGGTTACCGGAACCTATGGCTACACCTTC; CDR3: CASSLVTGTYGYTF
J: TRBJ1-2; D: TRBD1; size: few; V: TRBV12-5; DNA: TGTGCTAGTGCTAGGGACAGGTCCATCGGAGGCTACACCTTC; CDR3: CASARDRSIGGYTF
J: TRBJ1-2; D: NA; size: NA; V: TRBV2; DNA: TGTGCCAGCAGTGAAGAAAACCTTGAGTACTACACCTTC; CDR3: CASSEENLEYYTF
J: TRBJ2-1; D: NA; size: few; V: TRBV20-1; DNA: TGCAGTGCTAGGAGTCCCAATGAGCAGTTCTTC; CDR3: CSARSPNEQFF
J: TRBJ2-4; D: NA; size: few; V: TRBV29-1; DNA: TGCAGCGTTGAAGACCCCTCGGATGGTGCGGAAAACATTCAGTACTTC; CDR3: CSVEDPSDGAENIQYF
J: TRBJ2-7; D: TRBD2; size: NA; V: TRBV3-1; DNA: TGTGCCAGCAGCCACATCGGCGGGGGAAGGTACTACGAGCAGTACTTC; CDR3: CASSHIGGGRYYEQYF
J: TRBJ2-5; D: NA; size: few; V: TRBV4-1; DNA: TGCGCCAGCAGCCAGCAAAGACGGGAGACCCAGTACTTC; CDR3: CASSQQRRETQYF